The 23 T cell receptor beta chains below all came from one sample that was sequenced in a study of T cells in Graves' hyperthyroidism and ophthalmopathy (dated by TCRdb to the late 2010s). Receptor amplification or capture employed multiplex PCR. Sequenced using an Illumina HiSeq 2000. TCR beta CDR3 regions were amplified from RNA transcripts. A first-round RT-PCR of the TCR CDR3 used the HTBI primer set with the Qiagen OneStep RT-PCR kit. TCRdb reworked the public reads: Q25 trimming with fastp, MiXCR clone assembly, productive beta chains retained. When rows share a CDR3 protein, they turn into one entry using the most common DNA and genes. A total of around 110,000 distinct CDR3 sequences appear in this sample, 16% of them only once. Jointly, the top ten make up around 44% of the sample. Material for sequencing was blood. These receptors originate from a woman aged 45 to 65 with Graves' hyperthyroidism.

The CDR3 protein is CSAPGTGTSASYNEQFF. CDR3 bases: TGCAGTGCCCCCGGGACCGGGACTAGCGCATCCTACAATGAGCAGTTCTTC. The genes are TRBV20-1 and TRBJ2-1; 10 nucleotides align to TRBD2. This CDR3 is 17 amino acids long. Looked up from germline, CDR1 is DFQATT and CDR2 is SNEGSKA (reference sequence). Trimming cost V 6 bases and J 1 base; bases outside gene matches: 12.

In its sample, this clonotype was seen many times. The rearrangement links TRBV7-8 to TRBJ1-4, with 7 bases matching TRBD1. CDR1 is SGHVS and CDR2 is FQNEAQ in the germline V gene. The V and J ends lost 5 bases and 8 bases, in that order; junction bases with no gene match: 8. The CDR3 extends over 14 amino acids. CDR3 region: CASSLRTGQEKLFF. The CDR3 DNA reads TGTGCCAGCAGCCTCCGGACAGGTCAAGAAAAACTGTTTTTT. The whole variable domain, remainder taken from reference TRBV7-8 and TRBJ1-4, is GAGVSQSPRYKVAKRGQDVALRCDPISGHVSLFWYQQALGQGPEFLTYFQNEAQLDKSGLPSDRFFAERPEGSVSTLKIQRTQQEDSAVYLCASSLRTGQEKLFFGSGTQLSVL.

This clonotype came up many times. The chain recombines TRBV5-6 with TRBJ2-3, with D perhaps matching TRBD1 or TRBD2 (5 bases each). This CDR3 contains 16 residues. Deletions cut 2 bases from V and 1 base from J, with 14 bases between. Germline-derived CDR1 and CDR2 are SGHDT and YYEEEE. CDR3 protein: CASSFRGRGRTDTQYF. CDR3 DNA sequence: TGTGCCAGCAGCTTTAGGGGAAGGGGACGCACAGATACGCAGTATTTT.

This clonotype showed up many times. The chain has TRBV27 and TRBJ2-1; 9 nucleotides agree with TRBD2. CDR1 MNHEY and CDR2 SMNVEV come from the germline V gene (reference sequence). After removal of 6 bases from V and 6 bases from J, the junction contained 12 bases not matched to a gene. The CDR3 runs to 16 residues. The CDR3 reads CASSPPRRGRANEQFF. The CDR3 DNA reads as TGTGCCAGCAGCCCACCAAGACGCGGGAGGGCCAATGAGCAGTTCTTC.

This clonotype was seen repeatedly, ten times or more. The rearrangement links TRBV28 to TRBJ1-1, with TRBD1 as a possible D gene (5 bases). The CDR3 loop spans 15 amino acids. Germline assignment: CDR1 MDHEN and CDR2 SYDVKM. V was pared by 5 bases and J by 0 bases, with 13 bases between. The CDR3 reads CASSPTRQLNTEAFF. The CDR3 region has the DNA TGTGCCAGCAGTCCCACAAGACAGCTGAACACTGAAGCTTTCTTT. Combining the CDR3 with reference TRBV28 and TRBJ1-1 gives the whole variable domain DVKVTQSSRYLVKRTGEKVFLECVQDMDHENMFWYRQDPGLGLRLIYFSYDVKMKEKGDIPEGYSVSREKKERFSLILESASTNQTSMYLCASSPTRQLNTEAFFGQGTRLTVV.

This clonotype was recorded many times. The chain couples TRBV18 to TRBJ2-7; TRBD1 might be the D (5 bases). V shed 2 bases and J shed 0 bases, with 14 bases lying between them. This CDR3 spans 16 amino acids. Germline V gene sequence: CDR1 KGHSH, CDR2 LQKENI. CDR3 sequence reads: CASSPGTGATSYEQYF. CDR3 DNA sequence: TGTGCCAGCTCACCAGGCACAGGTGCTACCTCCTACGAGCAGTACTTC.

This clonotype was counted at least ten times. This chain links TRBV5-1 with TRBJ2-7, with TRBD1 as a possible D gene (6 bases). V was pared by 5 bases and J by 4 bases, with 19 bases between. Germline CDR1 SGHRS, CDR2 YFSETQ. The CDR3 consists of 15 residues. CDR3 residues: CASSRVGTLSYEQYF. CDR3 nucleotide sequence: TGCGCCAGCAGTCGCGTTGGGACATTATCTTACGAGCAGTACTTC.

This clonotype came up many times. The chain employs TRBV12-3 or TRBV12-4 and TRBJ1-2; TRBD1 matches at 9 bases. This CDR3 region has 17 residues. The J segment lost 0 bases and the V segment lost 4 bases, leaving 9 bases of the junction unmatched. CDR3: CASSSPGTGLANYGYTF. The CDR3 DNA reads TGTGCCAGCAGTTCCCCGGGGACAGGGCTCGCTAACTATGGCTACACCTTC.

This clonotype was observed many times. The chain couples TRBV29-1 to TRBJ1-2; TRBD1 is a possible D gene (5 bases). Trimming took off 3 bases at V and 5 bases at J, with 22 bases between the two ends. Germline V gives CDR1 SQVTM, CDR2 ANQGSEA. This CDR3 spans 16 amino acids. CDR3 coding DNA: TGCAGCGTTGATGGGGCTCTTTCTCAGGGAGGGTATGGCTACACCTTC. Translating it yields CSVDGALSQGGYGYTF.

This clonotype has at least ten counts. The rearrangement uses TRBV3-1 and TRBJ1-3, with D perhaps TRBD1 (5 bases). Germline-derived CDR1 and CDR2 are LGHDT and YNNKEL (reference sequence). The CDR3 extends over 14 amino acids. Trimming cost V 4 bases and J 4 bases, with 11 bases left between them. DNA for the CDR3: TGTGCCAGCAGCCCCAGGGCGGACGGAAACACCATATATTTT. Amino acid sequence: CASSPRADGNTIYF.

The J gene is TRBJ1-5, the V gene TRBV28, with D unclear. Germline assignment: CDR1 MDHEN and CDR2 SYDVKM. Deletions cut 5 bases from V and 2 bases from J, with 16 bases between. CDR3 size: 16 residues. CDR3 in DNA: TGTGCCAGCAGTGAAGCGTTGACTCTTGGCAATCAGCCCCAGCATTTT. Amino acid sequence: CASSEALTLGNQPQHF.

The chain carries TRBV7-3 and TRBJ1-6, with D unresolved. Germline-derived CDR1 and CDR2 are SGHTA and FQGTGA. CDR3 size: 13 residues. Trimming took off 5 bases at V and 10 bases at J, with 12 bases between the two ends. The CDR3 spells CASSTGPLSPLHF. The CDR3 DNA follows: TGTGCCAGCAGCACCGGACCCCTCTCACCCCTCCACTTT.

This clonotype was found many times. The genes are TRBV24-1 and TRBJ2-7; 11 bases agree with TRBD1. The CDR3 is 16 residues long. After removal of 4 bases from V and 0 bases from J, the junction contained 4 bases not matched to a gene. The germline CDR1 and CDR2 sequences are KGHDR and SFDVKD. DNA for the CDR3: TGTGCCACCAGTGAGGCCGGGACAGGGGGCTCCTACGAGCAGTACTTC. Translation: CATSEAGTGGSYEQYF.

In this sample, this clonotype turned up many times. The V and J genes are TRBV12-3 or TRBV12-4 and TRBJ2-6; D gene unclear. The CDR3 extends over 16 amino acids. V dropped 5 bases and J dropped 2 bases, with 13 bases sitting between them. CDR3 region: CASSPGLNTGANVLTF. CDR3 bases: TGTGCCAGCAGTCCAGGTCTGAACACTGGGGCCAACGTCCTGACTTTC.

This clonotype was found a few times. The gene calls are TRBV12-3 or TRBV12-4 and TRBJ1-4; 12 bases match TRBD1. V dropped 1 base and J dropped 7; count of bases not matched to a gene: 10. The length of the CDR3 is 18 residues. In DNA form, the CDR3 reads TGTGCCAGCAGTTTAGATTATGGGACAGGGGGCGCCTCTGAAAAACTGTTTTTT. Amino acids: CASSLDYGTGGASEKLFF.

Only a few counts were recorded for this clonotype. The chain is built from TRBV11-2 and TRBJ2-7; TRBD2 aligns across 13 bases. V was pared by 4 bases and J by 0 bases, with 6 bases of the junction left unmatched. The CDR3 runs to 17 residues. Germline CDR1 and CDR2: SGHAT and FQNNGV. CDR3 nucleotide sequence: TGTGCCAGCAGCTCGGGACTAGCGGGATATCACTCCTACGAGCAGTACTTC. The encoded protein is CASSSGLAGYHSYEQYF.

This chain joins TRBV7-2 and TRBJ2-1; TRBD1 matches at 8 bases. The CDR3 loop spans 16 amino acids. J was trimmed by 9 bases and V by 3 bases; bases with no gene match: 13. CDR1 is SGHTA and CDR2 is FQGNSA in the germline V gene. Here the CDR3 DNA reads TGTGCCAGCAGCTTCTCACGTGGACAGGGAGGAAGTGAGCAGTTCTTC. It is translated as CASSFSRGQGGSEQFF.

This clonotype was seen many times. This chain connects TRBV19 to TRBJ2-7, with 9 bases lining up with TRBD2. The CDR3 spans 16 residues. From germline, CDR1 is LNHDA and CDR2 SQIVND (reference sequence). The junction had 11 bases not matched to a gene; V was cut back by 6 bases and J by 2 bases. CDR3 sequence: CASRDRGTSSAYEQYV. The CDR3 region has the DNA TGTGCCAGTAGGGACAGAGGGACTAGCAGCGCCTACGAGCAGTACGTC.

The CDR3 protein is CAWKGQGNQPQHF. The CDR3 DNA reads as TGTGCCTGGAAAGGACAGGGCAATCAGCCCCAGCATTTT. The V gene is TRBV30, the J gene TRBJ1-5, with 7 bases lining up with TRBD1. CDR1 GTSNPN and CDR2 SVGIG come from the germline V gene (reference sequence). This CDR3 is built from 13 residues. The J segment lost 2 bases and the V segment lost 4 bases, leaving 2 bases of the junction unmatched.

This clonotype has ten or more counts. The gene calls are TRBV27 and TRBJ1-2, with D possibly TRBD1 on 6 matching bases. V shed 3 bases and J shed 7 bases, with 15 bases lying between them. This CDR3 region has 14 residues. Germline V gene lookup returns CDR1 MNHEY and CDR2 SMNVEV (reference sequence). The CDR3 loop is CASSFGPEGVGYTF. Written as DNA, the CDR3 is TGTGCCAGCAGTTTCGGGCCCGAGGGGGTTGGCTACACCTTC.

This clonotype showed up just once. The rearrangement links TRBV25-1 to TRBJ2-1; 9 nucleotides agree with TRBD1. The CDR3 runs 14 residues. Per germline, CDR1 MGHDK and CDR2 SYGVNS. CDR3 loop: CATGTGYPMEEQFF. The DNA for the CDR3 is TGTGCGACCGGGACAGGGTATCCGATGGAGGAGCAGTTCTTC.

The V gene is TRBV28, the J gene TRBJ2-6; 9 nucleotides agree with TRBD1. This CDR3 is 15 amino acids long. Germline V gene data show CDR1 as MDHEN and CDR2 as SYDVKM. Trimming at V came to 5 bases and at J to 4 bases, leaving 3 bases not matched to a gene. This CDR3 is CASSGTGLGANVLTF. CDR3 nucleotides: TGTGCCAGCAGTGGGACAGGGTTGGGGGCCAACGTCCTGACTTTC.

This clonotype has at least ten counts. V and J are TRBV12-3 or TRBV12-4 and TRBJ2-7; 8 bases are shared with TRBD1. V dropped 3 bases and J dropped 1; count of bases not matched to a gene: 2. The CDR3 extends over 14 amino acids. The CDR3 sequence: CASSLGQASYEQYV. CDR3 in DNA: TGTGCCAGCAGTTTGGGACAGGCTTCCTACGAGCAGTACGTC.